The 13 T cell receptor beta chains below were found in one sample sequenced in a study of cytomegalovirus exposure and HLA in healthy donors. PCR used 60 Vbeta primers and 13 Jbeta primers. Here immunoSEQ multiplex PCR was the method, and the copy in TCRdb shows in-frame clones only, minus some. Of approximately 130,000 clones listed, around 73% were seen once; the top ten hold under 1.5%. Input material: PBMCs. Source of these receptors: a man aged 50 or older in good health and CMV-seronegative.

The count of this clone is one. This chain connects TRBV19 to TRBJ2-6; 8 bases are a match to TRBD1. CDR3 length: 17 residues. The V gene end was trimmed by 8 bases and the J gene end by 0 bases; junction bases not matched to a gene: 9. Germline lookup yields CDR1 LNHDA and CDR2 SQIVND (reference sequence). CDR3 DNA sequence: TGTGCCAGTCTTACCAGACAGGGGAGCTCTGGGGCCAACGTCCTGACTTTC. Translating gives CASLTRQGSSGANVLTF.

This clone was picked up a small number of times. V gene TRBV15 combines with J gene TRBJ1-4; D is uncertain. Germline lookup yields CDR1 LNHNV and CDR2 YYDKDF (reference sequence). There are 15 residues in the CDR3. The germline V and J ends were trimmed by 11 bases and 3 bases, with 19 bases remaining between them. The CDR3 protein is CAPNHSPGANEKLFF. The CDR3 nucleotides are TGTGCCCCCAATCATAGCCCGGGAGCTAATGAAAAACTGTTTTTT.

V and J are TRBV28 and TRBJ2-1, with a possible D match to TRBD1 (5 bases). CDR1 MDHEN and CDR2 SYDVKM come from the germline V gene. V lost 1 base and J 10 bases, leaving 11 bases between the germline ends. This CDR3 comprises 13 residues. The CDR3, as DNA: TGTGCCAGCAGTTTATCAGGGCGCCCGGAGCAGTTCTTC. This gives the protein CASSLSGRPEQFF.

As to this clone: A junction boundary mismatches the germline segment, possibly from a read error. This chain joins TRBV7-9 and TRBJ1-4, with D unclear. CDR1 is SEHNR, CDR2 FQNEAQ, per germline (reference sequence). This CDR3 has 18 residues. The CDR3 loop reads CASSLVANIGKTKEKLFF. CDR3 nucleotide sequence: TGTGCCAGCAGCTTAGTAGCCAATATAGGAAAGACTAAGGAAAAACTGTTTTTT.

The chain is built from TRBV30 and TRBJ2-4; TRBD1 agrees at 7 bases. The CDR3 totals 14 residues. The germline gives CDR1 GTSNPN, CDR2 SVGIG (reference sequence). Trimming cost V 2 bases and J 7 bases; bases outside gene matches: 8. CDR3 loop: CAWSLKGAVNIQYF. In nucleotides, the CDR3 is TGTGCCTGGAGTCTCAAGGGGGCGGTTAACATTCAGTACTTC.

This clone came up once. The chain has TRBV7-6 and TRBJ1-1; D gene ambiguous. Trimming shortened V by 1 base and J by 0 bases, and 3 bases separated the two germline ends. The CDR3 runs to 13 residues. The V gene's germline CDR1 is SGHVS and CDR2 FNYEAQ. CDR3 residues: CASSLVMNTEAFF. CDR3 DNA: TGTGCCAGCAGCTTAGTTATGAACACTGAAGCTTTCTTT.

The CDR3 DNA sequence: TGTGCCAGCACCCCCCCCGTAGGAAACACCATATATTTT. Encoded protein: CASTPPVGNTIYF. This sequence joins TRBV28 and TRBJ1-3, with D unclear. This CDR3 is built from 13 residues. Germline assignment: CDR1 MDHEN and CDR2 SYDVKM. The ends were cut back, 7 bases at V and 4 bases at J, with 11 bases in the middle.

The V and J genes are TRBV6-1 and TRBJ2-1, with 7 bases aligning to TRBD2. Germline loops: CDR1 MNHNS, CDR2 SASEGT. V shed 4 bases, J shed 3 bases, and the junction held 6 bases outside the gene matches. This CDR3 comprises 15 residues. Here the CDR3 DNA reads TGTGCCAGCAGTGTGGCTAGCGGTTTCTACAATGAGCAGTTCTTC. Encoded protein: CASSVASGFYNEQFF.

The rearrangement links TRBV14 to TRBJ2-3, with 8 bases fitting TRBD2. The V gene's germline CDR1 is SGHDN and CDR2 FVKESK. After removal of 2 bases from V and 4 bases from J, the junction contained 5 bases not matched to a gene. The CDR3 spans 15 residues. Written as DNA, the CDR3 is TGTGCCAGCAGCCAAAACGGGAGGGGAGCAGATACGCAGTATTTT. Amino acids: CASSQNGRGADTQYF.

The chain couples TRBV20-1 to TRBJ1-1; D uncertain. The CDR3 extends over 11 amino acids. Germline loops: CDR1 DFQATT, CDR2 SNEGSKA (reference sequence). V gave up 7 bases and J gave up 0 bases, with 6 bases separating them. CDR3 protein: CSVEMNTEAFF. In DNA form, the CDR3 reads TGCAGTGTAGAAATGAACACTGAAGCTTTCTTT.

The rearrangement joins TRBV11-1 to TRBJ2-7; 9 bases line up with TRBD2. Germline loops: CDR1 SGHAT, CDR2 FQDESV (reference sequence). Losses at the gene ends were 5 bases for V and 4 bases for J; bases not matched to a gene: 9. The CDR3 extends over 15 amino acids. In DNA form, the CDR3 reads TGTGCCAGCAGCATCGCCGGCGGGAGGGCGTACGAGCAGTACTTC. It encodes CASSIAGGRAYEQYF. The whole variable domain, filled in from reference TRBV11-1 and TRBJ2-7, reads EAEVAQSPRYKITEKSQAVAFWCDPISGHATLYWYRQILGQGPELLVQFQDESVVDDSQLPKDRFSAERLKGVDSTLKIQPAELGDSAMYLCASSIAGGRAYEQYFGPGTRLTVT.

This rearrangement joins TRBV7-9 to TRBJ2-2; TRBD2 might be the D (6 bases). V was pared by 8 bases and J by 4 bases, with 14 bases between. There are 14 residues in the CDR3. Germline assignment: CDR1 SEHNR and CDR2 FQNEAQ (reference sequence). Here the CDR3 reads CASGGVRSTGELFF. The CDR3 DNA sequence: TGTGCCAGCGGCGGGGTTCGTAGCACCGGGGAGCTGTTTTTT.

This clone was recorded once. V gene TRBV9 combines with J gene TRBJ2-1; 8 bases agree with TRBD2. The junction had 11 bases not matched to a gene; V was cut back by 3 bases and J by 9 bases. This CDR3 contains 15 residues. Germline lookup yields CDR1 SGDLS and CDR2 YYNGEE. The CDR3 bases are TGTGCCAGCAGCGGACGGGAGGGCCAGGGAGGTGAGCAGTTCTTC. It encodes CASSGREGQGGEQFF.